The 9 T cell receptor beta chains below were found in one sample sequenced in a study of OX40 agonist ivuxolimab in advanced cancers. Clones were read by immunoSEQ multiplex PCR, and TCRdb kept only the in-frame ones, dropping some. This repertoire shows around 71,000 clones, 86% found once; its top ten account for around 1%. The specimen comprised CD4+ or CD8+ T cells sorted from blood, sampled in a trial of the OX40 agonist ivuxolimab. The receptors originated from an adult with an advanced solid tumor such as melanoma, head and neck, liver or kidney cancer.

This chain connects TRBV11-3 to TRBJ2-1; 10 bases match TRBD1. The CDR3 runs to 15 residues. CDR1 SGHNT and CDR2 YENEEA come from the germline V gene. With 5 bases clipped from V and 5 bases from J, the junction kept 6 bases outside the gene matches. This CDR3 reads CASSLGQGIHNEQFF. Written as DNA, the CDR3 is TGTGCCAGCAGCCTGGGACAGGGGATCCACAATGAGCAGTTCTTC.

The chain is built from TRBV5-1 and TRBJ1-1; D gene unclear. Germline assignment: CDR1 SGHRS and CDR2 YFSETQ. CDR3 length: 14 amino acids. V was trimmed by 4 bases and J by 0 bases, leaving 10 bases between them. The DNA of the CDR3 is TGCGCCAGCAGCCCGCCGTTCATGAACACTGAAGCTTTCTTT. This gives the protein CASSPPFMNTEAFF.

The J gene is TRBJ1-1, the V gene TRBV28; no reliable D call. Trimming left V 4 bases short and J 0 bases short, with 9 bases between. This CDR3 has 14 amino acids. From germline, CDR1 is MDHEN and CDR2 SYDVKM. CDR3 sequence reads: CASSYGGLNTEAFF. In DNA, the CDR3 is TGTGCCAGCAGTTACGGAGGTTTGAACACTGAAGCTTTCTTT.

The V gene is TRBV30, the J gene TRBJ1-5, with 11 bases fitting TRBD1. The CDR3 extends over 14 amino acids. The germline CDR1 and CDR2 sequences are GTSNPN and SVGIG (reference sequence). With 2 bases clipped from V and 5 bases from J, the junction kept 2 bases outside the gene matches. The CDR3 DNA is TGTGCCTGGAGTTCGGGACAGGGGGATCAGCCCCAGCATTTT. It translates to CAWSSGQGDQPQHF. The variable domain in full, with the rest retrieved from reference TRBV30 and TRBJ1-5, is SQTIHQWPATLVQPVGSPLSLECTVEGTSNPNLYWYRQAAGRGLQLLFYSVGIGQISSEVPQNLSASRPQDRQFILSSKKLLLSDSGFYLCAWSSGQGDQPQHFGDGTRLSIL.

The CDR3 protein is CAWRRAYEQYF. The CDR3 nucleotides are TGTGCCTGGAGGAGGGCCTACGAGCAGTACTTC. The gene calls are TRBV30 and TRBJ2-7, with D possibly matching TRBD2 (5 bases). This CDR3 spans 11 amino acids. With 3 bases removed from V and 2 bases from J, the gap between germline ends came to 5 bases. From germline, CDR1 is GTSNPN and CDR2 SVGIG (reference sequence). Complete variable domain (other parts from reference TRBV30 and TRBJ2-7): SQTIHQWPATLVQPVGSPLSLECTVEGTSNPNLYWYRQAAGRGLQLLFYSVGIGQISSEVPQNLSASRPQDRQFILSSKKLLLSDSGFYLCAWRRAYEQYFGPGTRLTVT.

J is TRBJ2-5 and V is TRBV10-3, with D possibly TRBD2 on 6 matching bases. This CDR3 has 11 residues. V was shortened by 6 bases and J by 4 bases, with 6 bases between the two germline ends. Germline CDR1 and CDR2: ENHRY and SYGVKD. CDR3 loop: CAIREGETQYF. The CDR3 DNA is TGTGCCATCAGGGAGGGAGAGACCCAGTACTTC.

This clone occurred once. The DNA for the CDR3 is TGTGCCAGCAGCCCGACTAGCGGGGGCTACAATGAGCAGTTCTTC. Amino acid sequence: CASSPTSGGYNEQFF. V is TRBV28 and J is TRBJ2-1; the match to TRBD2 covers 12 bases. CDR1 and CDR2 from the germline V gene are MDHEN and SYDVKM. This CDR3 spans 15 amino acids. V was pared by 6 bases and J by 3 bases, with 3 bases of the junction left unmatched.

This chain uses TRBV6-5 with TRBJ2-2; 7 positions match TRBD2. The trim removed 4 bases at V and 7 bases at J, leaving 9 bases unmatched. The CDR3 is made up of 15 amino acids. Germline lookup yields CDR1 MNHEY and CDR2 SVGAGI. CDR3 DNA sequence: TGTGCCAGCAGTTCCTCACAGTGGGGGGGCGGGGAGCTGTTTTTT. It codes for CASSSSQWGGGELFF.

CDR3 region: CAWSREANYGYTF. The DNA for the CDR3 is TGTGCCTGGTCTAGGGAGGCGAACTATGGCTACACCTTC. V is TRBV30 and J is TRBJ1-2, with unresolved D. Germline V gene data show CDR1 as GTSNPN and CDR2 as SVGIG (reference sequence). The CDR3 length is 13 residues. V lost 5 bases, J lost 2 bases, and 12 bases lay in between.